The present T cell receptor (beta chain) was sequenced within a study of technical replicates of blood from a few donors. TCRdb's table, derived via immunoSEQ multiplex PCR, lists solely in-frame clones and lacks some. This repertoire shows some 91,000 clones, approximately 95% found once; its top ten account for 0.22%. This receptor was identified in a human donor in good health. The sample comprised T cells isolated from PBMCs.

The CDR3 reads CASSHAGPGGGNEQFF. The CDR3 DNA is TGTGCCAGCAGTCATGCCGGCCCGGGGGGCGGGAATGAGCAGTTCTTC. The chain employs TRBV7-9 and TRBJ2-1; weak D call: TRBD2 (7 bases). Germline CDR1 SEHNR, CDR2 FQNEAQ (reference sequence). This CDR3 has 16 residues. Trimming pared 6 bases from V and 7 bases from J, leaving 22 bases between. The complete variable domain, with remaining parts taken from reference TRBV7-9 and TRBJ2-1, reads DTGVSQNPRHKITKRGQNVTFRCDPISEHNRLYWYRQTLGQGPEFLTYFQNEAQLEKSRLLSDRFSAERPKGSFSTLEIQRTEQGDSAMYLCASSHAGPGGGNEQFFGPGTRLTVL.